Below are 6 T cell receptor beta chains sequenced from a single sample in a study of T cell responses to AZD1222 COVID-19 vaccine (dated by TCRdb to the early 2020s). The library was produced with the immunoSEQ multiplex PCR assay. The source is immuneACCESS, and TCRdb retained only in-frame sequences with V and J called. Part of the clones is not carried over; for the studies checked, unresolved V genes explain less than half of this, and the remainder is unexplained. The sample includes roughly 87,000 clones, with over 75% observed a single time. The top ten clones comprise around 5.5% of the sample. Explained via the paper, the time point label denotes: about 28 days (+/-7) after the second vaccine dose. The material sequenced was peripheral blood, taken 28 days after the second AZD1222 dose. The source of these receptors is an adult who received the AZD1222 COVID-19 vaccine.

Only one count was recorded for this clone. The rearrangement links TRBV27 to TRBJ2-7; D is possibly TRBD1 (6 bases). This CDR3 has 12 residues. The V gene lost 7 bases and the J gene lost 5 bases, with 12 bases spanning the gap. CDR1 and CDR2 (germline): MNHEY, SMNVEV (reference sequence). The CDR3 here is CASNIRGNEQYF. The CDR3 coding sequence is TGTGCCAGCAATATCAGGGGTAACGAGCAGTACTTC.

The V and J genes are TRBV4-1 and TRBJ2-1, with D possibly being TRBD2 (7 bases). The CDR3 runs 18 residues. Germline V gene data show CDR1 as MGHRA and CDR2 as YSYEKL. With 3 bases removed from V and 3 bases from J, the gap between germline ends came to 21 bases. CDR3 DNA: TGCGCCAGCAGCCAGGGGTCCGGGGGGCGGATTAGCTACAATGAGCAGTTCTTC. It translates to CASSQGSGGRISYNEQFF.

The chain is built from TRBV6-2 or TRBV6-3 and TRBJ1-5; D unresolved. V was pared by 1 base and J by 7 bases, with 14 bases between. CDR3 length: 15 amino acids. Looked up from germline, CDR1 is MNHEY and CDR2 is SVGEGT. The CDR3 is CASSYYEEVGQPQHF. In DNA, the CDR3 is TGTGCCAGCAGTTACTATGAAGAGGTAGGACAGCCCCAGCATTTT.

This sequence joins TRBV5-1 and TRBJ2-1; TRBD1 is a possible D gene (5 bases). CDR1 and CDR2 (germline): SGHRS, YFSETQ. V shed 3 bases and J shed 2 bases, with 9 bases lying between them. CDR3 size: 14 residues. The DNA for the CDR3 is TGCGCCAGCAGCTCCACAGGCGCCTACAATGAGCAGTTCTTC. Translation: CASSSTGAYNEQFF.

The chain combines TRBV3-1 (or the pseudogene TRBV3-2) with TRBJ1-2; 8 nucleotides match TRBD1. From germline, CDR1 is LGHDT and CDR2 YNNKEL (reference sequence). V was pared by 2 bases and J by 6 bases, with 2 bases of the junction left unmatched. This CDR3 has 13 amino acids. In DNA form, the CDR3 reads TGTGCCAGCAGCCAACAGGGGGCAGATGGCTACACCTTC. Its protein is CASSQQGADGYTF.

V gene TRBV6-5 combines with J gene TRBJ1-5; tentatively, D is TRBD1 (6 bases). Germline CDR1 and CDR2: MNHEY and SVGAGI. CDR3 length: 15 residues. V shed 0 bases and J shed 5 bases, with 11 bases lying between them. This CDR3 is CASSYSGGWDQPQHF. The CDR3 DNA follows: TGTGCCAGCAGTTACTCGGGGGGCTGGGATCAGCCCCAGCATTTT.